This passage covers 26 T cell receptor beta chains from one sample sequenced in a study of blood T cell repertoires in COVID-19. TCRdb keeps only in-frame clones here, not all; method: immunoSEQ multiplex PCR. The sample lists around 170,000 clones, nearly 80% seen once, with around an eighth in the top ten. Material for sequencing was PBMCs or T cells enriched from blood (not recorded which). Source of these receptors: a man in his 60s who had been exposed to COVID-19.

This rearrangement joins TRBV27 to TRBJ2-7; 10 bases agree with TRBD1. Germline V gene lookup returns CDR1 MNHEY and CDR2 SMNVEV (reference sequence). This CDR3 is 15 amino acids long. After removal of 8 bases from V and 6 bases from J, the junction contained 13 bases not matched to a gene. In DNA, the CDR3 is TGTGCCAGCGGCAAGGGACAGGGGACCCCTGGCGAGCAGTACTTC. Residues: CASGKGQGTPGEQYF.

The V call is TRBV7-8, the J call TRBJ1-5, with D unresolved. V lost 0 bases and J lost 2, with 8 bases in between. The length of the CDR3 is 15 residues. Germline V gene data show CDR1 as SGHVS and CDR2 as FQNEAQ. For the CDR3, the DNA is TGTGCCAGCAGCTTAGCTGAGGGCCGCAATCAGCCCCAGCATTTT. This sequence encodes CASSLAEGRNQPQHF.

As to this clone: The same CDR3 arises from other DNA sequences in this sample as well. The chain has TRBV27 and TRBJ1-5, with 8 bases aligning to TRBD1. This CDR3 has 14 amino acids. CDR1 and CDR2 (germline): MNHEY, SMNVEV (reference sequence). V trimming: 5 bases; J trimming: 7 bases; junction bases outside the gene matches: 7. The CDR3 loop reads CASSPQQGGQPQHF. CDR3 nucleotide sequence: TGTGCCAGCAGTCCCCAACAGGGGGGACAGCCCCAGCATTTT.

The chain employs TRBV30 and TRBJ1-1, with D unresolved. Germline values: CDR1 GTSNPN, CDR2 SVGIG (reference sequence). The CDR3 has 15 residues. Between the trimmed V and J ends, which lost 0 bases and 0 bases, there was a span of 11 bases. CDR3 region: CAWSVLDGLNTEAFF. The DNA for the CDR3 is TGTGCCTGGAGTGTACTAGACGGCTTGAACACTGAAGCTTTCTTT.

This chain uses TRBV12-3 or TRBV12-4 with TRBJ1-1; D unclear. The CDR3 spans 13 residues. V lost 3 bases, J lost 0 bases, and 5 bases lay in between. For the CDR3, the DNA is TGTGCCAGCAGTTTCCAGGTGAACACTGAAGCTTTCTTT. It specifies CASSFQVNTEAFF.

The genes are TRBV28 and TRBJ2-7; tentative D call: TRBD1 (6 bases). CDR3 length: 13 residues. Germline values: CDR1 MDHEN, CDR2 SYDVKM. V lost 6 bases, J lost 6 bases, and 15 bases lay in between. As DNA, the CDR3 is TGTGCCAGCAGGACTACAGGGTATCCCGAGCAGTACTTC. Translating it yields CASRTTGYPEQYF.

This chain uses TRBV18 with TRBJ1-4; no clear D gene. V dropped 0 bases and J dropped 8 bases, with 7 bases sitting between them. Germline V gene sequence: CDR1 KGHSH, CDR2 LQKENI. The CDR3 has 13 residues. CDR3 sequence reads: CASSPPSTEKLFF. DNA for the CDR3: TGTGCCAGCTCACCACCCAGTACAGAAAAACTGTTTTTT.

The chain links TRBV19 to TRBJ2-6; 15 bases are a match to TRBD2. The germline V gene has CDR1 LNHDA and CDR2 SQIVND (reference sequence). Trimming cost V 6 bases and J 4 bases; bases outside gene matches: 10. The CDR3 totals 19 residues. In DNA form, the CDR3 reads TGTGCCAGTAGGAACTCGGGACTAGCGGGAGGATCCGGGGCCAACGTCCTGACTTTC. Its protein is CASRNSGLAGGSGANVLTF.

The gene calls are TRBV7-9 and TRBJ1-2; D possibly corresponds to TRBD1 (5 bases). Trimming shortened V by 1 base and J by 6 bases, and 18 bases separated the two germline ends. CDR3 length equals 16 residues. Germline V gene lookup returns CDR1 SEHNR and CDR2 FQNEAQ (reference sequence). Written as DNA, the CDR3 is TGTGCCAGCAGCTTAGGAGCCGGGACGCCGGGGGATGGCTACACCTTC. Translation: CASSLGAGTPGDGYTF.

V is TRBV27 and J is TRBJ2-4; 8 nucleotides agree with TRBD1. Per germline, CDR1 MNHEY and CDR2 SMNVEV (reference sequence). The CDR3 spans 13 residues. V shed 10 bases, J shed 8 bases, and the junction held 10 bases outside the gene matches. The CDR3 reads CATSRGRMDIQYF. In DNA form, the CDR3 reads TGTGCCACCAGCAGGGGGCGCATGGACATTCAGTACTTC.

The genes are TRBV5-4 and TRBJ1-2, with D perhaps TRBD1 (6 bases). V was cut by 4 bases and J by 3 bases, with 10 bases left in between. Germline CDR1 is SGHNT and CDR2 is YYREEE (reference sequence). This CDR3 region has 13 residues. The CDR3 loop is CASSPYRDYGYTF. CDR3 sequence (DNA): TGTGCCAGCAGCCCGTACAGGGACTATGGCTACACCTTC.

The chain is built from TRBV5-1 and TRBJ1-1, with 7 bases that match TRBD1. Trimming cost V 4 bases and J 8 bases; bases outside gene matches: 8. The CDR3 length is 13 residues. CDR1 SGHRS and CDR2 YFSETQ come from the germline V gene. CDR3: CASSDLTGLEAFF. CDR3 sequence (DNA): TGCGCCAGCAGCGACCTGACAGGGCTCGAAGCTTTCTTT.

This clone was counted once. This chain uses TRBV7-2 with TRBJ2-2; D uncertain. Germline values: CDR1 SGHTA, CDR2 FQGNSA. Trimming removed 4 bases from V and 8 bases from J, with 11 bases in between. This CDR3 has 13 amino acids. The CDR3 DNA follows: TGTGCCAGCAGCTCACTAATACGAGGGGAGCTGTTTTTT. This translates into CASSSLIRGELFF. Together with reference TRBV7-2 and TRBJ2-2, the CDR3 gives the full variable domain: GAGVSQSPSNKVTEKGKDVELRCDPISGHTALYWYRQSLGQGLEFLIYFQGNSAPDKSGLPSDRFSAERTGGSVSTLTIQRTQQEDSAVYLCASSSLIRGELFFGEGSRLTVL.

The V call is TRBV19, the J call TRBJ1-2, with D possibly matching TRBD1 (6 bases). V was clipped by 5 bases and J by 3 bases, with 16 bases between them. CDR3 length: 15 amino acids. Germline V gene lookup returns CDR1 LNHDA and CDR2 SQIVND (reference sequence). The chain's CDR3 is CASSGDKLLYYGYTF. CDR3 nucleotide sequence: TGTGCCAGTAGTGGGGACAAACTACTCTACTATGGCTACACCTTC.

The chain carries TRBV28 and TRBJ1-5; D is unclear. Between the trimmed V and J ends, which lost 6 bases and 5 bases, there was a span of 14 bases. From germline, CDR1 is MDHEN and CDR2 SYDVKM. The CDR3 spans 14 residues. CDR3 amino acids: CASSFDGGDQPQHF. The DNA for the CDR3 is TGTGCCAGCAGCTTCGACGGCGGGGATCAGCCCCAGCATTTT.

This chain connects TRBV7-2 to TRBJ1-6; TRBD1 might be the D (5 bases). With 4 bases removed from V and 9 bases from J, the gap between germline ends came to 16 bases. Per the germline V gene, CDR1 is SGHTA and CDR2 is FQGNSA. The CDR3 runs to 15 residues. This CDR3 is CASSWGRGGGSPLHF. The DNA for the CDR3 is TGTGCCAGCAGCTGGGGGAGGGGAGGAGGTTCACCCCTCCACTTT.

This chain connects TRBV6-5 to TRBJ2-1, with D possibly TRBD2 on 5 matching bases. CDR1 and CDR2 (germline): MNHEY, SVGAGI. CDR3 length equals 14 residues. Trimming took 5 bases from V and 7 from J, leaving 15 bases between them. The CDR3 loop is CASSPSVRENEQFF. In DNA, the CDR3 is TGTGCCAGCAGTCCCTCGGTACGGGAAAATGAGCAGTTCTTC.

The CDR3 sequence: CASSSLLQGILGKLFF. CDR3 coding DNA: TGTGCCAGCAGTTCCCTCCTACAGGGAATTTTAGGAAAACTGTTTTTT. The genes are TRBV27 and TRBJ1-4; a weak D match, TRBD1 (6 bases). Germline V gene lookup returns CDR1 MNHEY and CDR2 SMNVEV (reference sequence). V gave up 4 bases and J gave up 10 bases, with 22 bases separating them. The CDR3 is 16 residues long.

The rearrangement links TRBV30 to TRBJ2-2, with D possibly matching TRBD1 (5 bases). The V end was cut by 8 bases, the J end by 1 base, with 11 bases between. The CDR3 runs 13 residues. CDR1 and CDR2 from the germline V gene are GTSNPN and SVGIG (reference sequence). DNA for the CDR3: TGTGCCCCAAGGACAAGGAACACCGGGGAGCTGTTTTTT. Its protein product is CAPRTRNTGELFF.

V gene TRBV30 combines with J gene TRBJ1-4, with D possibly TRBD1 on 6 matching bases. Germline values: CDR1 GTSNPN, CDR2 SVGIG (reference sequence). Trimming took off 0 bases at V and 7 bases at J, with 12 bases between the two ends. This CDR3 is 14 amino acids long. The DNA for the CDR3 is TGTGCCTGGAGTGTAGTTGGGGGCACTGAAAAACTGTTTTTT. Protein: CAWSVVGGTEKLFF.

The V call is TRBV10-3, the J call TRBJ2-2; a possible D gene is TRBD2 (5 bases). Trimming shortened V by 6 bases and J by 6 bases, and 11 bases separated the two germline ends. Germline V gene data show CDR1 as ENHRY and CDR2 as SYGVKD. This CDR3 has 13 residues. Written as DNA, the CDR3 is TGTGCCATCAGGGGGAGTCTCCCCGGGGAGCTGTTTTTT. It encodes CAIRGSLPGELFF.

The chain is built from TRBV9 and TRBJ2-2; D remains ambiguous. Germline V gene sequence: CDR1 SGDLS, CDR2 YYNGEE. This CDR3 is built from 14 residues. The V gene lost 0 bases and the J gene lost 7 bases, with 10 bases spanning the gap. The CDR3 DNA sequence: TGTGCCAGCAGCGTAGATATAGCCCTCGGGGAGCTGTTTTTT. It yields the protein CASSVDIALGELFF.

The CDR3 DNA is TGTGCCAGCAGTGGAGATGGGACAGGGGACTACATTAACTATGGCTACACCTTC. Amino acid sequence: CASSGDGTGDYINYGYTF. V gene TRBV9 combines with J gene TRBJ1-2, with TRBD1 identical over 10 bases. Germline V gene lookup returns CDR1 SGDLS and CDR2 YYNGEE. After removal of 5 bases from V and 1 base from J, the junction contained 14 bases not matched to a gene. This CDR3 has 18 amino acids.

The V gene is TRBV15, the J gene TRBJ1-1, with D uncertain. Trimming took off 8 bases at V and 0 bases at J, with 13 bases between the two ends. Germline CDR1 is LNHNV and CDR2 is YYDKDF (reference sequence). The CDR3 is 14 residues long. The CDR3 sequence is CATGVGVVNTEAFF. Written as DNA, the CDR3 is TGTGCCACCGGGGTGGGAGTGGTGAACACTGAAGCTTTCTTT.

V gene TRBV5-1 combines with J gene TRBJ1-3; D gene unclear. V was clipped by 6 bases and J by 0 bases, with 13 bases between them. CDR1 and CDR2 from the germline V gene are SGHRS and YFSETQ. CDR3 size: 15 residues. The CDR3 bases are TGCGCCAGCACTTCGACGGGGATCTCTGGAAACACCATATATTTT. It specifies CASTSTGISGNTIYF.

This chain links TRBV5-1 with TRBJ2-7, with 10 bases matching TRBD1. The V segment lost 2 bases and the J segment 3 bases; nucleotides outside the gene matches: 5. The germline CDR1 and CDR2 sequences are SGHRS and YFSETQ. The CDR3 sequence is 15 residues long. This CDR3 reads CASSFWTGGDYEQYF. CDR3 sequence (DNA): TGCGCCAGCAGCTTTTGGACAGGGGGTGACTACGAGCAGTACTTC.